A single sample gave rise to the 15 T cell receptor beta chains below, sequenced in a study of monozygotic twins with inflammatory bowel disease. From the 5' RACE reads, TCRdb lists one entry per CDR3 protein and no DNA. The table lists 350,000 to 550,000 distinct CDR3 sequences. The specimen sequenced was blood. These receptors all stem from a human donor with ulcerative colitis or Crohn's disease, or a healthy co-twin of an affected twin (not recorded which).

The rearrangement joins TRBV20-1 to TRBJ2-3. The germline gives CDR1 DFQATT, CDR2 SNEGSKA (reference sequence). The CDR3 length is 12 residues. The CDR3 reads CSASSVPDAQYF.

The rearrangement links TRBV2 to TRBJ2-1. The CDR3 loop spans 11 amino acids. CDR1 is SNHLY, CDR2 FYNNEI, per germline. The CDR3 region is CASRTYNEQFF.

The gene calls are TRBV7-8 and TRBJ1-6; TCRdb's assignment of TRBD1 cannot be checked, as there is no DNA. The CDR3 is made up of 14 amino acids. Germline V lookup: CDR1 SGHVS, CDR2 FQNEAQ. The chain's CDR3 is CASSQRGQNSPLHF.

This chain joins TRBV12-3 or TRBV12-4 and TRBJ2-4; TCRdb's D gene call, TRBD1, goes unchecked for lack of DNA. The CDR3 sequence is 12 residues long. The CDR3 here is CASREGGHIQYF.

The chain has TRBV18 and TRBJ1-4. The CDR3 has 13 amino acids. CDR1 is KGHSH and CDR2 is LQKENI in the germline V gene. The CDR3 sequence is CASSHGRDEKLFF. The whole variable domain, filled in from reference TRBV18 and TRBJ1-4, reads NAGVMQNPRHLVRRRGQEARLRCSPMKGHSHVYWYRQLPEEGLKFMVYLQKENIIDESGMPKERFSAEFPKEGPSILRIQQVVRGDSAAYFCASSHGRDEKLFFGSGTQLSVL.

This sequence joins TRBV7-3 and TRBJ2-7; TCRdb names TRBD1, which stays unverified in the absence of DNA. CDR3 size: 15 residues. In germline, CDR1 is SGHTA, CDR2 FQGTGA. The CDR3 is CASSLTGLPGNEQYF.

The chain joins TRBV12-3 or TRBV12-4 to TRBJ1-5; TCRdb designates TRBD1, a call that cannot be tested without DNA. CDR3 length: 13 amino acids. Here the CDR3 reads CASSSRGNQPQHF.

The chain is built from TRBV7-3 and TRBJ2-7; TCRdb proposes TRBD1, but this gene call is untestable without DNA. In germline, CDR1 is SGHTA, CDR2 FQGTGA. The CDR3 has 14 residues. The CDR3: CASSYDAQGGQLHF.

The V and J genes are TRBV18 and TRBJ2-7; checking the TCRdb D call of TRBD1 is not possible without DNA. The germline CDR1 and CDR2 sequences are KGHSH and LQKENI. There are 14 residues in the CDR3. CDR3 protein: CASSPDRNYYEQYF. The variable domain in full, completed from reference TRBV18 and TRBJ2-7, reads NAGVMQNPRHLVRRRGQEARLRCSPMKGHSHVYWYRQLPEEGLKFMVYLQKENIIDESGMPKERFSAEFPKEGPSILRIQQVVRGDSAAYFCASSPDRNYYEQYFGPGTRLTVT.

The chain has TRBV5-6 and TRBJ2-1. This CDR3 has 14 residues. CDR1 and CDR2 (germline): SGHDT, YYEEEE. CDR3 amino acids: CASSLEQVTNEQFF.

The CDR3 region is CASSQDQAQGFGYTF. V gene TRBV4-2 combines with J gene TRBJ1-2; checking the TCRdb D call of TRBD1 is not possible without DNA. The CDR3 length is 15 residues. Germline V lookup: CDR1 LGHNA, CDR2 YNFKEQ.

The genes are TRBV7-8 and TRBJ2-1. The CDR3 is 17 amino acids. CDR1 is SGHVS and CDR2 is FQNEAQ in the germline V gene. The CDR3 sequence is CASSPPWSRDSYNEQFF. The full variable domain, with the rest looked up from reference TRBV7-8 and TRBJ2-1, is GAGVSQSPRYKVAKRGQDVALRCDPISGHVSLFWYQQALGQGPEFLTYFQNEAQLDKSGLPSDRFFAERPEGSVSTLKIQRTQQEDSAVYLCASSPPWSRDSYNEQFFGPGTRLTVL.

The chain uses TRBV10-3 and TRBJ2-3; TCRdb calls TRBD2, which cannot be checked without DNA. This CDR3 contains 15 residues. Germline values: CDR1 ENHRY, CDR2 SYGVKD. The CDR3 loop reads CAINPTSGGSDTQYF.

The CDR3: CASSQESQGDGSKNIQYF. The genes are TRBV4-2 and TRBJ2-4; checking the TCRdb D call of TRBD1 is not possible without DNA. The germline V gene encodes CDR1 LGHNA and CDR2 YNFKEQ. The length of the CDR3 is 18 residues.

This chain uses TRBV7-3 with TRBJ2-3; TCRdb's assignment of TRBD2 cannot be checked, as there is no DNA. Germline V CDR1 and CDR2: SGHTA, FQGTGA. The CDR3 totals 16 residues. This chain's CDR3 is CASSSTIAGTTDTQYF.